Included here is one T cell receptor beta chain sequence, with context. The CDR3 contains 12 residues. Trimming removed 6 bases from V and 4 bases from J, with 6 bases in between. CDR1 and CDR2 (germline): MNHNY, SVGAGI (reference sequence). This entry comes from a study of early T cells in non-severe SARS-CoV-2 infection. Across the study: Bulk RNA taken from unsorted whole blood was sequenced, leaving chains unpaired.

Each single cDNA molecule received a unique molecular identifier. TCRdb recomputed calls from the 5' RACE reads with MiXCR, one row per CDR3 protein. The profile shows fewer than 100,000 distinct CDR3 sequences, less than 20% of them singletons. The specimen sequenced was whole blood. The sequence came from an adult who was a healthcare worker with PCR-confirmed SARS-CoV-2 infection or an uninfected control (not recorded which). This sequence joins TRBV6-6 and TRBJ2-2; D gene uncertain. The CDR3 region is CASSPFTGELFF. CDR3 nucleotides: TGTGCCAGCAGCCCGTTCACCGGGGAGCTGTTTTTT.